This TCR beta chain was documented in a study of T cells in Graves' hyperthyroidism and ophthalmopathy. About the research overall: Peripheral blood specimens were obtained at initial diagnosis, prior to any treatment. Findings and caveats of the study: Among clonotypes expanded in thyroid above 0.001, most were also found in blood.

Calling Graves' hyperthyroidism stable meant ophthalmopathy did not progress within 18 months. In patients aged 18 to 65, hyperthyroidism was newly diagnosed, with duration under 2 months. Regarding this clonotype: The antigen is undetermined.

V dropped 2 bases and J dropped 2 bases, with 7 bases sitting between them. The CDR3 contains 13 residues. Germline V gene lookup returns CDR1 MNHNY and CDR2 SVGAGI (reference sequence). The source material, RNA transcripts, was used to amplify TCR beta CDR3 regions. With the HTBI primer set, the TCR CDR3 went through a first round of RT-PCR. TCRdb reanalysed the multiplex PCR reads using MiXCR and keeps one entry per CDR3 protein. The sample includes around 700,000 distinct CDR3 sequences, roughly 32% of them seen just once. The clonotype was recovered from a woman aged 40 to 50 with Graves' hyperthyroidism. This chain joins TRBV6-6 and TRBJ2-7; D call uncertain. The sample taken for sequencing was blood. The CDR3 DNA reads TGTGCCAGCAGTTACCAGCTTACCTACGAGCAGTACTTC. This gives the protein CASSYQLTYEQYF.